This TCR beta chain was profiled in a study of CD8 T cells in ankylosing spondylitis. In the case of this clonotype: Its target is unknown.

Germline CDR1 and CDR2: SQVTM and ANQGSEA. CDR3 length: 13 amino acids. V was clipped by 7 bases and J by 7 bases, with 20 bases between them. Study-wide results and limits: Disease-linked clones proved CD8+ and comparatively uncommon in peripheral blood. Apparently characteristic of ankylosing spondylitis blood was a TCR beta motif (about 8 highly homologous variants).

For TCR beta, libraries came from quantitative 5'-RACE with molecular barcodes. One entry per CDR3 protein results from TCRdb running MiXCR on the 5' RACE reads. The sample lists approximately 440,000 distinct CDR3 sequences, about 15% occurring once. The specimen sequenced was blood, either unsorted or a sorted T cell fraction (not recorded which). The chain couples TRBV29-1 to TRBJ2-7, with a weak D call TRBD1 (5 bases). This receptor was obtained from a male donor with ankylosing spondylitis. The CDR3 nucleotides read TGCAGCGCTAAGCAGGGAAATAAGCTGGAGCAGTACTTC. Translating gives CSAKQGNKLEQYF.